The entry that follows covers one TCR beta chain sequence. Its antigen remains unknown. Autoimmune disease history or systemic immunosuppression disqualified patients. Profiling relied on immunoSEQ multiplex PCR, and the TCRdb table lists in-frame clones only, not all of them. The sample contains tens of thousands of clones, approximately 80% of which appear only once. This record belongs to a study of OX40 agonist ivuxolimab in advanced cancers. Whole-study results and caveats: Nonresponders included some who also had low normalized T-cell clonal expansion.

Germline V lookup: CDR1 SEHNR, CDR2 FQNEAQ (reference sequence). The CDR3 has 17 residues. V trimming: 4 bases; J trimming: 3 bases; junction bases outside the gene matches: 10. The sample here was CD4+ or CD8+ T cells sorted from blood, taken in a trial of the OX40 agonist ivuxolimab. The chain links TRBV7-9 to TRBJ2-1; TRBD1 aligns across 9 bases. The receptor's source is an adult with an advanced solid tumor such as melanoma, head and neck, liver or kidney cancer. This chain's CDR3 is CASSSWARDRVYNEQFF. Here the CDR3 DNA reads TGTGCCAGCAGCTCGTGGGCCCGGGACAGGGTCTACAATGAGCAGTTCTTC.